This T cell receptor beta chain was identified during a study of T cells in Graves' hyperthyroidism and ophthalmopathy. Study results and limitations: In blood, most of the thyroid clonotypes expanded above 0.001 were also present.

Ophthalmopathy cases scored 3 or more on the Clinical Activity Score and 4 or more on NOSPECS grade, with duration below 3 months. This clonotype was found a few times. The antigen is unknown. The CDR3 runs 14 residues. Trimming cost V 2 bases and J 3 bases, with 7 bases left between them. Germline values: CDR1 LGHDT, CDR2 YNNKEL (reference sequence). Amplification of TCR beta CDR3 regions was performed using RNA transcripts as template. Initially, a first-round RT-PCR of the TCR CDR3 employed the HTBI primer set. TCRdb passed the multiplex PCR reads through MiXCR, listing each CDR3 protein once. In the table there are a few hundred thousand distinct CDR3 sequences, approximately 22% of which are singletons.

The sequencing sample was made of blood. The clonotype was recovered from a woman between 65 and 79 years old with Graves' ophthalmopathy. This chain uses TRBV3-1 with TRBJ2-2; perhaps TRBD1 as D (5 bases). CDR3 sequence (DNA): TGTGCCAGCAGCCAAAGGGGTTACACCGGGGAGCTGTTTTTT. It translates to CASSQRGYTGELFF.